The 5 T cell receptor beta chains below were found in one sample sequenced in a study of OX40 agonist ivuxolimab in advanced cancers. Using immunoSEQ multiplex PCR, the repertoire was profiled, and TCRdb retains in-frame clones only, with some absent. The sample lists 25,000 to 35,000 clones; about 88% were seen once. Sequencing was performed on CD4+ or CD8+ T cells sorted from blood, taken in a trial of the OX40 agonist ivuxolimab. Source of these receptors: an adult with an advanced solid tumor such as melanoma, head and neck, liver or kidney cancer.

The rearrangement joins TRBV28 to TRBJ1-2; possible D gene TRBD1, 5 bases. CDR1 MDHEN and CDR2 SYDVKM come from the germline V gene. Trimming cost V 5 bases and J 8 bases, with 18 bases left between them. This CDR3 has 14 amino acids. The CDR3 DNA follows: TGTGCCAGCAGTAACGACAGTCGCTCCCTCGGCTACACCTTC. Translated, it gives CASSNDSRSLGYTF.

The V gene is TRBV7-9, the J gene TRBJ2-7; 7 bases align to TRBD1. The CDR3 extends over 15 amino acids. Germline trimming cut 4 bases from V and 7 bases from J; bases unmatched to any gene: 13. The germline CDR1 and CDR2 sequences are SEHNR and FQNEAQ (reference sequence). The CDR3 here is CASSSPRQGVREQYF. The CDR3 DNA is TGTGCCAGCAGCTCCCCCAGGCAGGGGGTTCGGGAGCAGTACTTC.

The chain couples TRBV2 to TRBJ1-5, with a possible D match to TRBD1 (6 bases). Germline V gives CDR1 SNHLY, CDR2 FYNNEI. The CDR3 extends over 15 amino acids. V shed 6 bases and J shed 0 bases, with 12 bases lying between them. This CDR3 is CASSPSDSSNQPQHF. The CDR3 DNA reads as TGTGCCAGCAGCCCTTCGGACAGTAGCAATCAGCCCCAGCATTTT.

The count of this clone is one. V is TRBV29-1 and J is TRBJ1-1, with D perhaps TRBD1 (6 bases). Trimming shortened V by 2 bases and J by 3 bases, and 7 bases separated the two germline ends. Germline-derived CDR1 and CDR2 are SQVTM and ANQGSEA. This CDR3 is 12 amino acids long. CDR3 amino acids: CSVEQGYTEAFF. CDR3 nucleotide sequence: TGCAGCGTTGAACAGGGGTACACTGAAGCTTTCTTT. The full variable domain, its missing parts supplied by reference TRBV29-1 and TRBJ1-1, is SAVISQKPSRDICQRGTSLTIQCQVDSQVTMMFWYRQQPGQSLTLIATANQGSEATYESGFVIDKFPISRPNLTFSTLTVSNMSPEDSSIYLCSVEQGYTEAFFGQGTRLTVV.

The V gene is TRBV5-1, the J gene TRBJ1-1; 9 positions agree with TRBD1. The CDR3 has 16 amino acids. CDR1 and CDR2 (germline): SGHRS, YFSETQ. The J segment lost 4 bases and the V segment lost 3 bases, leaving 10 bases of the junction unmatched. The CDR3 loop is CASSWTGAEGGTEAFF. In DNA form, the CDR3 reads TGCGCCAGCAGCTGGACAGGGGCCGAGGGGGGCACTGAAGCTTTCTTT.